This T cell receptor (beta chain) is from a study of blood T cell repertoires in COVID-19. Looking at the study overall: Nucleic acid was either cDNA or gDNA, and it came from T cells, B-cell-depleted T cells, or PBMCs.

CDR3 length: 13 amino acids. Trimming pared 9 bases from V and 6 bases from J, leaving 15 bases between. CDR1 is SNHLY and CDR2 is FYNNEI in the germline V gene. Some clones are missing from TCRdb's copy, which holds only in-frame ones; the method was immunoSEQ multiplex PCR. The sample includes around 130,000 clones, around 87% of them seen just once. A few counts support this clone. This sequence was found in a human donor in a cohort sampled during active COVID-19. Material: peripheral blood. The rearrangement uses TRBV2 and TRBJ2-1; TRBD1 might be the D (5 bases). In nucleotides, the CDR3 is TGTGCCAGTGGACAAGGGATTGCCAATGAGCAGTTCTTC. This sequence encodes CASGQGIANEQFF. The complete variable domain, with remaining parts taken from reference TRBV2 and TRBJ2-1, reads EPEVTQTPSHQVTQMGQEVILRCVPISNHLYFYWYRQILGQKVEFLVSFYNNEISEKSEIFDDQFSVERPDGSNFTLKIRSTKLEDSAMYFCASGQGIANEQFFGPGTRLTVL.